The next 21 T cell receptor beta chains were all read from a single sample in a study of blood T cell repertoires in COVID-19. Some clones are missing from TCRdb's copy, which holds only in-frame ones; the method was immunoSEQ multiplex PCR. The sample consists of approximately 170,000 clones, 65% to 85% of them appearing once. The sample taken for sequencing was peripheral blood. Receptor source: a human donor with acute or convalescent COVID-19. The donor label of this sample is uncertain.

The chain carries TRBV3-1 (or the pseudogene TRBV3-2) and TRBJ1-2; 9 nucleotides match TRBD1. CDR3 length: 20 amino acids. V shed 0 bases and J 4 bases; nucleotides not matched to a gene: 18. From germline, CDR1 is LGHDT and CDR2 YNNKEL (reference sequence). In DNA form, the CDR3 reads TGTGCCAGCAGCCAAGATCAATGGGAGAGGGGGACAGGGTTCACCTATGGCTACACCTTC. This translates into CASSQDQWERGTGFTYGYTF.

The rearrangement joins TRBV10-1 to TRBJ2-7; 7 bases line up with TRBD1. In germline, CDR1 is WNHNN, CDR2 SYGVQD (reference sequence). The CDR3 loop spans 13 amino acids. V was clipped by 4 bases and J by 3 bases; unmatched bases: 3. The CDR3 bases are TGCGCCAGCAGTGGGGACAGTAGCTACGAGCAGTACTTC. It encodes CASSGDSSYEQYF.

The J gene is TRBJ1-1, the V gene TRBV5-4; possibly TRBD1 for D (5 bases). V gave up 1 base and J gave up 0 bases, with 13 bases separating them. Per germline, CDR1 SGHNT and CDR2 YYREEE (reference sequence). The CDR3 loop spans 16 amino acids. CDR3 protein: CASSLTAGIMNTEAFF. The CDR3 DNA follows: TGTGCCAGCAGCTTGACGGCAGGGATCATGAACACTGAAGCTTTCTTT.

CDR3 sequence (DNA): TGTGCCAGCAGCTTAGGCGGGGGCGGTAAGACCGGGGAGCTGTTTTTT. This sequence encodes CASSLGGGGKTGELFF. The chain is built from TRBV7-2 and TRBJ2-2; D possibly corresponds to TRBD2 (7 bases). The CDR3 has 16 residues. Germline values: CDR1 SGHTA, CDR2 FQGNSA. V was clipped by 1 base and J by 5 bases, with 14 bases between them.

The chain employs TRBV7-2 and TRBJ2-3, with D possibly matching TRBD2 (7 bases). From germline, CDR1 is SGHTA and CDR2 FQGNSA. The CDR3 totals 15 residues. The ends were cut back, 8 bases at V and 3 bases at J, with 18 bases in the middle. CDR3 protein: CASQKGGGWTDTQYF. CDR3 nucleotide sequence: TGTGCCAGCCAAAAGGGGGGAGGGTGGACAGATACGCAGTATTTT.

The V and J genes are TRBV27 and TRBJ2-7, with TRBD2 matching over 14 bases. The CDR3 is 18 residues long. The V gene end was trimmed by 3 bases and the J gene end by 4 bases; junction bases not matched to a gene: 11. Germline CDR1 reads MNHEY; CDR2 reads SMNVEV (reference sequence). The CDR3, as DNA: TGTGCCAGCAGTTTCGAAAGGAGGACTAGCGGGAGGTCGTACGAGCAGTACTTC. Translation: CASSFERRTSGRSYEQYF.

This rearrangement joins TRBV5-1 to TRBJ1-6; 7 bases fit TRBD1. The J segment lost 1 base and the V segment lost 4 bases, leaving 8 bases of the junction unmatched. The V gene's germline CDR1 is SGHRS and CDR2 YFSETQ. This CDR3 region has 17 residues. The CDR3 reads CASSPQGEGSYNSPLHF. The CDR3 nucleotides read TGCGCCAGCAGCCCCCAGGGGGAAGGGTCCTATAATTCACCCCTCCACTTT.

The chain joins TRBV3-1 (or the pseudogene TRBV3-2) to TRBJ2-1; 10 nucleotides align to TRBD2. The V segment lost 4 bases and the J segment 9 bases; nucleotides outside the gene matches: 9. In germline, CDR1 is LGHDT, CDR2 YNNKEL (reference sequence). The CDR3 runs 15 residues. The CDR3 DNA reads TGTGCCAGCAGCCTCAGCGGGGGGGTCGTGAGTGAGCAGTTCTTC. It yields the protein CASSLSGGVVSEQFF.

The J gene is TRBJ2-1, the V gene TRBV2; 7 nucleotides match TRBD2. V trimming: 3 bases; J trimming: 7 bases; junction bases outside the gene matches: 6. This CDR3 region has 14 residues. From germline, CDR1 is SNHLY and CDR2 FYNNEI. Here the CDR3 DNA reads TGTGCCAGCAGTGATTCGGGGGGAACTAATGAGCAGTTCTTC. Translation: CASSDSGGTNEQFF. The full variable domain, with the rest looked up from reference TRBV2 and TRBJ2-1, is EPEVTQTPSHQVTQMGQEVILRCVPISNHLYFYWYRQILGQKVEFLVSFYNNEISEKSEIFDDQFSVERPDGSNFTLKIRSTKLEDSAMYFCASSDSGGTNEQFFGPGTRLTVL.

The J gene is TRBJ1-2, the V gene TRBV7-2; weak D call: TRBD1 (6 bases). The germline V and J ends were trimmed by 5 bases and 4 bases, with 23 bases remaining between them. The germline V gene encodes CDR1 SGHTA and CDR2 FQGNSA. The CDR3 length is 17 residues. The CDR3 bases are TGTGCCAGCAGCCCCCGGACAGCCCGGTATAGGAGCTATGGCTACACCTTC. Translated: CASSPRTARYRSYGYTF. The whole variable domain, filled in from reference TRBV7-2 and TRBJ1-2, reads GAGVSQSPSNKVTEKGKDVELRCDPISGHTALYWYRQSLGQGLEFLIYFQGNSAPDKSGLPSDRFSAERTGGSVSTLTIQRTQQEDSAVYLCASSPRTARYRSYGYTFGSGTRLTVV.

The rearrangement joins TRBV11-2 to TRBJ2-7; no firm D call. Trimming removed 1 base from V and 3 bases from J, with 4 bases in between. The CDR3 runs 12 residues. The germline V gene has CDR1 SGHAT and CDR2 FQNNGV. This chain's CDR3 is CASSLAGYEQYF. CDR3 in DNA: TGTGCCAGCAGCTTAGCGGGCTACGAGCAGTACTTC.

The rearrangement uses TRBV7-2 and TRBJ2-1; weak D call: TRBD2 (6 bases). The germline V gene encodes CDR1 SGHTA and CDR2 FQGNSA. V shed 3 bases and J shed 15 bases, with 18 bases lying between them. This CDR3 has 13 amino acids. CDR3 DNA: TGTGCCAGCAGCTTTGGGGGAAGGGCGGGACTGTTCTTC. Protein: CASSFGGRAGLFF.

This clone was seen a handful of times. The V and J genes are TRBV19 and TRBJ1-3; unclear D gene. V was shortened by 8 bases and J by 2 bases, with 13 bases between the two germline ends. This CDR3 contains 14 residues. In germline, CDR1 is LNHDA, CDR2 SQIVND (reference sequence). The CDR3 nucleotides are TGTGCCAGTTCGGGTAACCAGCCTGGAAACACCATATATTTT. Protein: CASSGNQPGNTIYF.

The chain recombines TRBV15 with TRBJ2-5, with TRBD1 as a possible D gene (5 bases). V shed 0 bases and J shed 0 bases, with 11 bases lying between them. The germline V gene encodes CDR1 LNHNV and CDR2 YYDKDF (reference sequence). The length of the CDR3 is 16 residues. The CDR3 coding sequence is TGTGCCACCAGCAGAGATTTCGGACACCACCAAGAGACCCAGTACTTC. Its protein product is CATSRDFGHHQETQYF.

The V gene is TRBV5-1, the J gene TRBJ1-5, with 7 bases lining up with TRBD1. Germline lookup yields CDR1 SGHRS and CDR2 YFSETQ. The V segment lost 7 bases and the J segment 0 bases; nucleotides outside the gene matches: 7. The CDR3 covers 15 residues. The CDR3 here is CASPRGADSNQPQHF. The CDR3 DNA is TGCGCCAGCCCCAGGGGGGCAGATAGCAATCAGCCCCAGCATTTT.

The chain combines TRBV7-8 with TRBJ2-5; TRBD2 aligns across 10 bases. This CDR3 is 17 amino acids long. V was pared by 1 base and J by 6 bases, with 11 bases of the junction left unmatched. CDR1 SGHVS and CDR2 FQNEAQ come from the germline V gene. CDR3 amino acids: CASSLVRLAGAGKTQYF. The DNA of the CDR3 is TGTGCCAGCAGCTTAGTGCGGCTAGCGGGGGCGGGGAAGACCCAGTACTTC.

This chain uses TRBV5-6 with TRBJ2-1; perhaps TRBD2 as D (6 bases). Germline V gene lookup returns CDR1 SGHDT and CDR2 YYEEEE. With 2 bases removed from V and 1 base from J, the gap between germline ends came to 10 bases. This CDR3 spans 15 amino acids. CDR3 region: CASSFRGVSYNEQFF. The CDR3 region has the DNA TGTGCCAGCAGCTTCCGCGGGGTTTCCTACAATGAGCAGTTCTTC.

V is TRBV5-1 and J is TRBJ1-1, with 8 bases fitting TRBD1. The germline V gene encodes CDR1 SGHRS and CDR2 YFSETQ. The J segment lost 1 base and the V segment lost 3 bases, leaving 2 bases of the junction unmatched. The CDR3 loop spans 14 amino acids. The CDR3 nucleotides are TGCGCCAGCAGCTCGGGACAGGCGAACACTGAAGCTTTCTTT. Translating gives CASSSGQANTEAFF.

The J gene is TRBJ2-5, the V gene TRBV5-1; TRBD2 is a possible D gene (5 bases). The length of the CDR3 is 14 residues. Germline V CDR1 and CDR2: SGHRS, YFSETQ. The V end was cut by 3 bases, the J end by 5 bases, with 14 bases between. This CDR3 is CASSSIVTGETQYF. The CDR3 nucleotides read TGCGCCAGCAGCTCCATAGTGACGGGGGAGACCCAGTACTTC.

The rearrangement uses TRBV11-2 and TRBJ1-2, with D maybe TRBD1 (5 bases). The CDR3 length is 16 residues. V was pared by 5 bases and J by 2 bases, with 18 bases between. CDR1 is SGHAT and CDR2 is FQNNGV in the germline V gene. CDR3 nucleotide sequence: TGTGCCAGCAGCACCCTCGGCGGGGGAAAAAACTATGGCTACACCTTC. Translation: CASSTLGGGKNYGYTF.

The chain is built from TRBV27 and TRBJ2-7; 8 bases line up with TRBD1. There are 19 residues in the CDR3. Trimming took 0 bases from V and 1 from J; bases not matched to a gene: 14. Germline V lookup: CDR1 MNHEY, CDR2 SMNVEV (reference sequence). This CDR3 reads CASSLSRLTGTGQSYEQYF. CDR3 coding DNA: TGTGCCAGCAGTTTATCAAGATTAACCGGGACAGGCCAATCCTACGAGCAGTACTTC.